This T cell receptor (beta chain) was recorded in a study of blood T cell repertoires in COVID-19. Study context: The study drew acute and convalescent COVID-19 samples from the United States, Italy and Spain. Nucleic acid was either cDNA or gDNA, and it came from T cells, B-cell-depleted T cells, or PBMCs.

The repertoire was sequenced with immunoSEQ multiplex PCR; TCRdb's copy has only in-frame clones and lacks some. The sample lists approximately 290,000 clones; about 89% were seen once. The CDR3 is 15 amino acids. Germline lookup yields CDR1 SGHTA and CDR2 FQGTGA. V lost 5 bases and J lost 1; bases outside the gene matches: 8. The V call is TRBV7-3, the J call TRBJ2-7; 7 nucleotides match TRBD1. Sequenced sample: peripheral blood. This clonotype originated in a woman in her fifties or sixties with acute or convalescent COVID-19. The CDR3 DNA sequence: TGTGCCAGCAGCCCGAGGGGACAGCTTTCCTACGAGCAGTACTTC. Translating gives CASSPRGQLSYEQYF.